The clone carrying this T cell receptor (beta chain) was counted a few times. Antigen specificity is unknown. Expressed TCRB transcripts were sequenced after all isolated RNA was converted to cDNA. The table came from immunoSEQ multiplex PCR; TCRdb's copy has only in-frame clones and leaves some out. The sample lists around 690,000 clones, roughly 12% seen once, with 0.095% to 0.15% in the top ten. This entry belongs to a study of beta chain features in type 1 diabetes. Study results and caveats: Among all four CD4+ subsets, Type 1 diabetes patients had TCRB CDR3s that were moderately but significantly shorter.

Deletions cut 5 bases from V and 0 bases from J, with 13 bases between. The CDR3 loop spans 15 amino acids. Looked up from germline, CDR1 is SEHNR and CDR2 is FQNEAQ (reference sequence). The sequence was collected from a man aged 30 to 45 with type 1 diabetes. Sequenced material: naive CD4+ T cells from blood. This chain connects TRBV7-9 to TRBJ1-1; D is perhaps TRBD1 (5 bases). CDR3 in amino acids: CASSRLTAVNTEAFF. CDR3 DNA: TGTGCCAGCAGCCGTCTGACAGCAGTGAACACTGAAGCTTTCTTT. Together with reference TRBV7-9 and TRBJ1-1, the CDR3 gives the full variable domain: DTGVSQNPRHKITKRGQNVTFRCDPISEHNRLYWYRQTLGQGPEFLTYFQNEAQLEKSRLLSDRFSAERPKGSFSTLEIQRTEQGDSAMYLCASSRLTAVNTEAFFGQGTRLTVV.